This paragraph covers one TCR beta chain sequence. Different DNA sequences within this sample yield the same CDR3. The CDR3 spans 15 residues. The trim removed 3 bases at V and 0 bases at J, leaving 3 bases unmatched. Germline CDR1 reads SGDLS; CDR2 reads YYNGEE. The data were produced by immunoSEQ multiplex PCR, yet TCRdb's version contains in-frame clones alone and is incomplete. Altogether millions of clones are present, 90% to 95% being singletons, with the ten largest covering more than 1.5%. This sample was taken from a study of shared clonotypes between healthy human individuals. Across the whole study: Each donor's CD4 naive and CD4 memory cells filled three plates apiece, CD8 naive two, and CD8 memory one.

Naive-designated CD8 cells lacked CD45RO, were positively enriched for CCR7, and omitted terminally differentiated effector memory CD45RA+ cells. The gene calls are TRBV9 and TRBJ1-5; TRBD1 matches at 7 bases. This clonotype was obtained from a young man in good health. Some clones in this sample may be carry-over from other donors' samples. Sequencing input: naive CD8+ T cells from PBMCs. In DNA form, the CDR3 reads TGTGCCAGCAGCGGGACAGGAGATAGCAATCAGCCCCAGCATTTT. Its protein product is CASSGTGDSNQPQHF.